This entry features one T cell receptor beta chain sequence. Germline V lookup: CDR1 SGHTA, CDR2 FQGNSA. Between the trimmed V and J ends, which lost 1 base and 1 base, there was a span of 10 bases. The CDR3 is 16 amino acids. Sequencing of TCR beta was performed on blood CD8+ T cells and on blood CD4+ T cells. Negative isolation was used for CD8+ and CD4+ T cells, and FACS enrichment was applied to TEMRA cells. An amount of RNA that ranged from roughly 0.5 to 1 ug was reverse transcribed with random hexamers. The TCR beta CDR3 was amplified by immunoSEQ multiplex PCR across 54 Vbeta, 13 Jbeta. Each CDR3 protein gets one entry after TCRdb re-called the immunoSEQ multiplex PCR reads with MiXCR. This table has around 180,000 distinct CDR3 sequences, 95% appearing once. The record originates from a study of CD8 T cells in Susac syndrome.

The V call is TRBV7-2, the J call TRBJ2-2, with D maybe TRBD2 (5 bases). The clonotype comes from a human donor with multiple sclerosis. The sequenced material came from CD8+ T cells from PBMCs. Here the CDR3 reads CASSLGPGMNTGELFF. The CDR3 DNA follows: TGTGCCAGCAGCTTAGGTCCGGGGATGAACACCGGGGAGCTGTTTTTT.